A selection of T cell receptor beta chains follows, all from one sample in a study of shared clonotypes between healthy human individuals. Libraries were prepared by immunoSEQ multiplex PCR; TCRdb keeps only in-frame clonotypes and omits some of them. This table holds millions of clones, roughly 95% found once. Sequencing used naive CD4+ T cells sorted from blood. The receptors shown here come from a man between 18 and 35 years old in good health. The CDR3 runs from the conserved cysteine through the conserved F or W. Fields, in order: V gene, clone size, J gene, CDR3 length, D gene, CDR3 protein, CDR3 DNA. The D gene is left open where the match is weak. Clone size is shown for a subset of rows, as once, few, many or a class of expanded clone.

TRBV10-2	NA	TRBJ2-6	18	NA	CASSESNLIDSGANVLTF	TGCGCCAGCAGTGAGTCGAATCTCATAGACTCTGGGGCCAACGTCCTGACTTTC
TRBV6-6	NA	TRBJ2-7	14	TRBD1	CASSAGQGAYEQYF	TGTGCCAGCAGCGCGGGACAGGGGGCCTACGAGCAGTACTTC
TRBV5-6	NA	TRBJ1-1	13	NA	CASSSGRGTEAFF	TGTGCCAGCAGCTCCGGACGGGGCACTGAAGCTTTCTTT
TRBV5-8	NA	TRBJ1-5	16	NA	CASTIGGGRADQPQHF	TGTGCCAGCACCATTGGGGGCGGAAGGGCGGATCAGCCCCAGCATTTT
TRBV11-2	NA	TRBJ2-2	16	NA	CASSSNPGGVAGELFF	TGTGCCAGCAGCTCAAATCCCGGAGGAGTGGCCGGGGAGCTGTTTTTT
TRBV18	NA	TRBJ2-1	14	TRBD1	CASSPGQAYNEQFF	TGTGCCAGCTCACCGGGACAGGCCTACAATGAGCAGTTCTTC
TRBV4-1	NA	TRBJ2-3	15	TRBD2	CASSQDRTSREPQYF	TGCGCCAGCAGCCAAGATCGGACTAGCAGGGAGCCGCAGTATTTT
TRBV4-3	NA	TRBJ2-4	16	NA	CASSQDLGQFKDIQYF	TGCGCCAGCAGCCAAGATCTTGGCCAGTTCAAGGACATTCAGTACTTC
TRBV28	NA	TRBJ1-4	15	NA	CATSAGGNQGEKLFF	TGTGCCACCTCAGCTGGGGGGAATCAGGGTGAAAAACTGTTTTTT
TRBV6-6	NA	TRBJ2-7	13	NA	CASSYSGRYEQYF	TGTGCCAGCAGTTACTCCGGGCGGTACGAGCAGTACTTC
TRBV10-3	NA	TRBJ1-2	14	NA	CAISESQSLEGYTF	TGTGCCATCAGTGAGTCCCAATCTCTTGAGGGCTACACCTTC
TRBV11-2	NA	TRBJ2-3	18	NA	CASSLATGGGLNTDTQYF	TGTGCCAGCAGCTTAGCGACGGGAGGGGGCCTGAACACAGATACGCAGTATTTT
TRBV7-2	NA	TRBJ2-7	15	TRBD1	CASRLSGTGSYEQYF	TGTGCCAGCAGGCTCTCCGGGACAGGCTCCTACGAGCAGTACTTC
TRBV14	NA	TRBJ2-3	15	TRBD1	CASSQEPPGQGPQYF	TGTGCCAGCAGCCAAGAACCCCCGGGACAGGGACCCCAGTATTTT
TRBV7-9	NA	TRBJ2-4	13	TRBD2	CASSFDSGGIQYF	TGTGCCAGCAGCTTCGACAGCGGGGGCATTCAGTACTTC
TRBV7-9	NA	TRBJ1-4	16	NA	CASSLGEAGRIEKLFF	TGTGCCAGCAGCTTAGGGGAGGCAGGGAGGATCGAAAAACTGTTTTTT
TRBV6-5	NA	TRBJ2-4	16	TRBD1	CASSSWQGDSKNIQYF	TGTGCCAGCAGTTCCTGGCAGGGGGATTCCAAAAACATTCAGTACTTC
TRBV28	once	TRBJ1-2	15	TRBD1	CASRATGVSYYGYTF	TGTGCCAGCAGAGCTACAGGGGTATCATACTATGGCTACACCTTC
TRBV7-9	NA	TRBJ2-1	12	NA	CASSTNWDTLIF	TGTGCCAGCAGTACTAACTGGGACACGTTAATCTTC
TRBV1	NA	TRBJ2-3	17	NA	CTSSHASGRLSTDTQYF	TGCACCAGCAGCCACGCAAGCGGGAGGTTAAGCACAGATACGCAGTATTTT
TRBV4-1	NA	TRBJ2-2	13	NA	CASSQGRLGELFF	TGCGCCAGCAGCCAAGGGCGGCTCGGGGAGCTGTTTTTT
TRBV2	NA	TRBJ1-2	14	NA	CASSEAGGGTSYTF	TGTGCCAGCAGTGAAGCCGGCGGGGGGACTAGCTACACCTTC
TRBV6-6	NA	TRBJ2-5	12	NA	CASGYGQETQYF	TGTGCCAGCGGGTATGGGCAAGAGACCCAGTACTTC
TRBV4-1	NA	TRBJ2-3	17	TRBD2	CASSQVGREIGTDTQYF	TGCGCCAGCAGCCAAGTTGGGAGGGAGATCGGCACAGATACGCAGTATTTT
TRBV5-1	NA	TRBJ2-2	13	NA	CASSLTGYGELFF	TGCGCCAGCAGCTTGACAGGGTACGGGGAGCTGTTTTTT
TRBV10-3	NA	TRBJ2-7	14	NA	CAISSGPPRYEQYF	TGTGCCATCAGTTCGGGTCCTCCGCGCTACGAGCAGTACTTC
TRBV7-2	NA	TRBJ2-7	15	TRBD2	CASSPRLAGAYEQYF	TGTGCCAGCAGCCCTCGACTAGCGGGAGCTTACGAGCAGTACTTC
TRBV10-3	NA	TRBJ2-2	14	NA	CAINERADTGELFF	TGTGCCATCAACGAGCGGGCCGATACCGGGGAGCTGTTTTTT
TRBV5-1	NA	TRBJ1-1	14	NA	CASSMDSTNTEAFF	TGCGCCAGCAGCATGGACAGCACCAACACTGAAGCTTTCTTT
TRBV12-5	once	TRBJ2-3	18	TRBD1	CASGLSQVPGQFGYTQYF	TGTGCTAGTGGTTTGTCACAAGTCCCGGGACAGTTCGGGTATACGCAGTATTTT
TRBV15	NA	TRBJ2-7	18	NA	CATSTRERGHSGAYEQYF	TGTGCCACCAGCACAAGAGAGAGGGGACACAGCGGGGCCTACGAGCAGTACTTC
TRBV5-4	NA	TRBJ2-2	13	NA	CASSVTGLGELFF	TGTGCCAGCAGCGTCACAGGGTTAGGTGAGCTGTTTTTT
TRBV6-6	NA	TRBJ1-5	14	TRBD1	CASRPGTDHQPQHF	TGTGCCAGCAGGCCCGGGACAGATCATCAGCCCCAGCATTTT